What follows is one T cell receptor beta chain and its context. The sample belongs to a study of blood T cell repertoires in COVID-19. Sequencing used immunoSEQ multiplex PCR; TCRdb keeps in-frame clones, though not all of them. The sample includes around 200,000 clones, around 85% of them seen just once. The sequence came from a man aged 35 to 55 who had recovered from COVID-19. Sequenced sample: PBMCs or T cells enriched from blood (not recorded which).

DNA for the CDR3: TGTGCCTGGAGGGAGGGGTCCGGGGGTGGAGAGACCCAGTACTTC. Protein: CAWREGSGGGETQYF. J is TRBJ2-5 and V is TRBV30; D might be TRBD2 (6 bases). The CDR3 runs to 15 residues. Deletions cut 3 bases from V and 4 bases from J, with 18 bases between. The V gene's germline CDR1 is GTSNPN and CDR2 SVGIG (reference sequence).